This TCR beta chain was identified in a study of technical replicates of blood from several donors. Clones were sequenced by immunoSEQ multiplex PCR, and TCRdb holds only the in-frame ones, with some missing. The profile shows fewer than 75,000 clones, 88% of them singletons. Trimming at V came to 0 bases and at J to 3 bases, leaving 18 bases not matched to a gene. The CDR3 contains 20 residues. Germline CDR1 and CDR2: SGHVS and FQNEAQ. The chain uses TRBV7-8 and TRBJ2-7; 9 nucleotides match TRBD2. What was sequenced was PBMCs. The clonotype comes from a human donor in good health. Some clones in this sample may be carry-over from other donors' samples. CDR3 nucleotides: TGTGCCAGCAGCTTAGCCCCCGGGCGTCTAGCGGGGCGGCCAAACTACGAGCAGTACTTC. The encoded protein is CASSLAPGRLAGRPNYEQYF.